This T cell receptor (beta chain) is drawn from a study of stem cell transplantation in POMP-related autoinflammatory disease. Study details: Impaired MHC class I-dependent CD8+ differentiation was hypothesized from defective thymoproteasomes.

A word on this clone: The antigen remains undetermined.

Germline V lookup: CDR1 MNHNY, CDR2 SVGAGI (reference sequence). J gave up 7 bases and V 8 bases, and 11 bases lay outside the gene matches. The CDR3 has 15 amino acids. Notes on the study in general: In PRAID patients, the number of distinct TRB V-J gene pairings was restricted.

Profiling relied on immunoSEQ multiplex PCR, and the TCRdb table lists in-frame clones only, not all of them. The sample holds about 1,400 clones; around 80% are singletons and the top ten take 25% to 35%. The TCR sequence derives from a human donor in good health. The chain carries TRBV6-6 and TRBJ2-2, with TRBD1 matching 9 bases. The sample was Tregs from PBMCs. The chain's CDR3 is CASALGTGIGGELFF. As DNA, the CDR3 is TGTGCCAGCGCACTGGGGACAGGGATCGGCGGGGAGCTGTTTTTT.